The 15 T cell receptor beta chains below all came from one sample that was sequenced in a study of graft-versus-host responses after intestinal transplantation. Their recognized antigens are unknown. The method was immunoSEQ multiplex PCR; TCRdb's version includes in-frame clones alone and lacks a portion of them. The sample has around 100,000 clones, over 75% seen once; the top ten hold roughly 0.97%. This specimen consisted of unstimulated CD4+ T cells sorted from spleen or lymph node cells, obtained before transplant. Source of these receptors: a human donor who was the organ donor for an intestinal transplant.

J is TRBJ2-7 and V is TRBV5-1; 8 bases align to TRBD2. The CDR3 spans 14 residues. After removal of 0 bases from V and 7 bases from J, the junction contained 6 bases not matched to a gene. Germline lookup yields CDR1 SGHRS and CDR2 YFSETQ. As DNA, the CDR3 is TGCGCCAGCAGCTTGGCGGGGGGGGCTCGGGAGCAGTACTTC. Translation gives CASSLAGGAREQYF.

V is TRBV7-3 and J is TRBJ2-3; TRBD1 agrees at 7 bases. The germline CDR1 and CDR2 sequences are SGHTA and FQGTGA. CDR3 length equals 13 residues. The V segment lost 4 bases and the J segment 4 bases; nucleotides outside the gene matches: 2. The CDR3 loop is CASSSQGADTQYF. CDR3 nucleotide sequence: TGTGCCAGCAGCTCCCAGGGGGCAGATACGCAGTATTTT.

This sequence joins TRBV6-5 and TRBJ1-1; 7 positions match TRBD1. CDR3 length equals 16 residues. V trimming: 1 base; J trimming: 2 bases; junction bases outside the gene matches: 7. Per germline, CDR1 MNHEY and CDR2 SVGAGI. Here the CDR3 reads CASSYFRGLHNTEAFF. CDR3 coding DNA: TGTGCCAGCAGTTACTTCAGGGGGTTGCATAACACTGAAGCTTTCTTT.

The genes are TRBV5-1 and TRBJ2-7; 9 bases are shared with TRBD1. The CDR3 contains 15 residues. Germline V gene data show CDR1 as SGHRS and CDR2 as YFSETQ. The V segment lost 4 bases and the J segment 4 bases; nucleotides outside the gene matches: 9. The CDR3 region has the DNA TGCGCCAGCAGCCCGGGGACAGGGATTAAGTACGAGCAGTACTTC. The encoded protein is CASSPGTGIKYEQYF. Looking up the rest from reference TRBV5-1 and TRBJ2-7 gives the full variable domain: KAGVTQTPRYLIKTRGQQVTLSCSPISGHRSVSWYQQTPGQGLQFLFEYFSETQRNKGNFPGRFSGRQFSNSRSEMNVSTLELGDSALYLCASSPGTGIKYEQYFGPGTRLTVT.

In this sample, this clone turned up a few times. V gene TRBV19 combines with J gene TRBJ1-1; D is possibly TRBD1 (6 bases). Germline V gene data show CDR1 as LNHDA and CDR2 as SQIVND (reference sequence). Trimming cost V 4 bases and J 5 bases, with 11 bases left between them. The CDR3 loop spans 13 amino acids. The chain's CDR3 is CASSNLGGTEAFF. The CDR3 coding sequence is TGTGCCAGTAGTAACTTAGGGGGTACTGAAGCTTTCTTT.

V is TRBV6-1 and J is TRBJ2-7; the match to TRBD2 covers 12 bases. V shed 6 bases, J shed 6 bases, and the junction held 9 bases outside the gene matches. Germline loops: CDR1 MNHNS, CDR2 SASEGT. The CDR3 is 15 amino acids. CDR3 DNA: TGTGCCAGCAGGACTACTAGCGGGGGGAGGGTCGAGCAGTACTTC. Its translation: CASRTTSGGRVEQYF.

J is TRBJ1-1 and V is TRBV6-1, with no clear D. V was cut by 2 bases and J by 11 bases, with 15 bases left in between. The CDR3 loop spans 13 amino acids. Germline CDR1 is MNHNS and CDR2 is SASEGT. This CDR3 is CASSESGGPEAFF. The CDR3 DNA reads as TGTGCCAGCAGTGAAAGCGGAGGGCCCGAGGCTTTCTTT.

V and J are TRBV30 and TRBJ1-6; D unclear. This CDR3 has 15 amino acids. Germline-derived CDR1 and CDR2 are GTSNPN and SVGIG (reference sequence). V was trimmed by 0 bases and J by 9 bases, leaving 15 bases between them. CDR3 region: CAWSVRGLTGSPLHF. As DNA, the CDR3 is TGTGCCTGGAGTGTACGAGGTCTGACGGGTTCACCCCTCCACTTT.

The chain has TRBV6-1 and TRBJ1-5, with a possible D match to TRBD1 (6 bases). The germline V and J ends were trimmed by 2 bases and 4 bases, with 12 bases remaining between them. Germline V CDR1 and CDR2: MNHNS, SASEGT. The CDR3 covers 15 residues. The CDR3 loop reads CASSEQGWENQPQHF. The DNA for the CDR3 is TGTGCCAGCAGTGAACAGGGGTGGGAGAATCAGCCCCAGCATTTT.

The chain uses TRBV6-1 and TRBJ2-7; 9 bases are shared with TRBD1. Trimming took 6 bases from V and 2 from J; bases not matched to a gene: 8. The CDR3 is 15 residues long. CDR1 is MNHNS, CDR2 SASEGT, per germline. The CDR3 loop is CASRDRQGVTYEQYF. In DNA form, the CDR3 reads TGTGCCAGCAGGGACAGACAGGGGGTAACCTACGAGCAGTACTTC.

The chain recombines TRBV18 with TRBJ2-3; unclear D gene. The ends were cut back, 2 bases at V and 2 bases at J, with 5 bases in the middle. The CDR3 totals 13 residues. Germline V CDR1 and CDR2: KGHSH, LQKENI. The CDR3 reads CASSPIATDTQYF. CDR3 DNA: TGTGCCAGCTCACCAATTGCCACAGATACGCAGTATTTT.

For this clone: This sample also contains other DNA sequences that code for the same CDR3. V is TRBV30 and J is TRBJ1-1; D is ambiguous. CDR1 is GTSNPN, CDR2 SVGIG, per germline (reference sequence). The V and J ends lost 0 bases and 5 bases respectively, with 10 bases between them. This CDR3 has 13 residues. The CDR3 region is CAWSVLGGTEAFF. The CDR3 DNA follows: TGTGCCTGGAGTGTACTCGGTGGGACTGAAGCTTTCTTT.

This clone was seen only once. This chain links TRBV6-5 with TRBJ1-2, with D uncertain. This CDR3 has 15 residues. Germline CDR1 and CDR2: MNHEY and SVGAGI. V was shortened by 5 bases and J by 3 bases, with 16 bases between the two germline ends. CDR3 protein: CASSKTLGLDYGYTF. The CDR3 bases are TGTGCCAGCAGTAAAACACTCGGACTGGACTATGGCTACACCTTC.

This clone was detected a few times. The V call is TRBV5-4, the J call TRBJ1-3; 8 nucleotides match TRBD1. Germline loops: CDR1 SGHNT, CDR2 YYREEE (reference sequence). The CDR3 is 17 residues long. The V and J ends lost 4 bases and 0 bases, in that order; junction bases with no gene match: 9. CDR3 in DNA: TGTGCCAGCAGCCGTGGTCGGCAGGGGGCCTCTGGAAACACCATATATTTT. It is translated as CASSRGRQGASGNTIYF.

The chain is built from TRBV5-1 and TRBJ2-6; unclear D gene. The V and J ends lost 1 base and 5 bases respectively, with 19 bases between them. There are 18 residues in the CDR3. Germline V lookup: CDR1 SGHRS, CDR2 YFSETQ. The CDR3 sequence is CASSLSLGPQGWANVLTF. CDR3 nucleotides: TGCGCCAGCAGCTTGTCCCTTGGACCCCAAGGTTGGGCCAACGTCCTGACTTTC.